Following are 6 T cell receptor beta chains from one sample sequenced in a study of post-analysis software for immune sequencing data (dated by TCRdb to between 2015 and 2016). Beyond this particular receptor, the publication reports: Patients showed significantly higher frequencies than controls for a few TRBV segments, among them TRBV5-6, TRBV5-1 and TRBV20-1.

Which antigens these TCRs recognize remains unknown. Libraries were prepared through PCR. Sequencing used an Illumina HiSeq 2500. Unique molecular identifiers were incorporated into TCR beta cDNA libraries to reduce PCR and sequencing biases. TCRdb passed the public sequencing reads through fastp at Q25 and MiXCR, retaining productive beta sequences. Every CDR3 protein is listed once, alongside the most common genes and DNA of its rows. For this sample the table gives a few hundred thousand distinct CDR3 sequences, of which roughly 34% were detected only once. Roughly 6% of the sample comes from the top ten. The sequenced material came from blood. These receptors were collected from a girl aged 2-17 years with multiple sclerosis.

This clonotype was detected a few times. The chain recombines TRBV12-3 or TRBV12-4 with TRBJ2-3; D not certain. CDR3 length: 15 residues. Trimming cost V 2 bases and J 0 bases, with 9 bases left between them. CDR3: CASSLLVASTDTQYF. DNA of the CDR3: TGTGCCAGCAGTTTACTTGTCGCGAGCACAGATACGCAGTATTTT.

This clonotype was detected ten times or more. The CDR3 region is CSARVSGSYEQYF. CDR3 DNA sequence: TGCAGTGCTCGAGTGAGCGGGTCCTACGAGCAGTACTTC. The chain has TRBV20-1 and TRBJ2-7, with D perhaps matching TRBD2 (6 bases). Trimming pared 5 bases from V and 1 base from J, leaving 12 bases between. Germline V gene sequence: CDR1 DFQATT, CDR2 SNEGSKA (reference sequence). The CDR3 is 13 amino acids.

Many counts were recorded for this clonotype. The chain employs TRBV12-3 or TRBV12-4 and TRBJ2-5; D may correspond to TRBD1 or TRBD2 (5 bases each). This CDR3 has 15 amino acids. Trimming pared 4 bases from V and 5 bases from J, leaving 17 bases between. The CDR3 nucleotides read TGTGCCAGCAGTTCCGGGGCTCTTCAAGGGGAGACCCAGTACTTC. It codes for CASSSGALQGETQYF.

The chain is built from TRBV20-1 and TRBJ2-6, with TRBD1 matching 7 bases. Trimming took 6 bases from V and 0 from J; bases not matched to a gene: 5. Looked up from germline, CDR1 is DFQATT and CDR2 is SNEGSKA (reference sequence). The CDR3 contains 15 residues. The CDR3 DNA sequence: TGCAGTGCGAGACAGGGTTCCTCTGGGGCCAACGTCCTGACTTTC. Residues: CSARQGSSGANVLTF.

This clonotype came up a few times. The V gene is TRBV15, the J gene TRBJ1-5; D uncertain. The germline gives CDR1 LNHNV, CDR2 YYDKDF (reference sequence). Trimming took 3 bases from V and 12 from J, leaving 18 bases between them. This CDR3 has 14 amino acids. This chain's CDR3 is CATSSYDLNSNQHF. CDR3 DNA: TGTGCCACCAGCAGTTACGACCTCAACAGCAACCAGCATTTT.

This clonotype occurred a few times. The rearrangement uses TRBV20-1 and TRBJ2-5; a possible D gene is TRBD1 (6 bases). The CDR3 is 12 amino acids. Trimming pared 6 bases from V and 5 bases from J, leaving 13 bases between. CDR1 is DFQATT and CDR2 is SNEGSKA in the germline V gene (reference sequence). The CDR3 region has the DNA TGCAGTGCAGGCAGGGGCGGGGAGACCCAGTACTTC. Protein: CSAGRGGETQYF.